This entry concerns a single TCR beta chain. Its antigen is undetermined. The study sampled nominally healthy donors, though unrecorded immune exposures were likely. The entry originates in a study of cytomegalovirus exposure and HLA in healthy donors. Vbeta (60) and Jbeta (13) primers were used in the PCR. Produced via immunoSEQ multiplex PCR; TCRdb's table is partial and in-frame only. The sample lists roughly 180,000 clones, around 80% seen once, with more than 3% in the top ten. The CDR3 is made up of 16 amino acids. CDR1 and CDR2 from the germline V gene are SNHLY and FYNNEI. The ends lost 2 bases at V and 4 bases at J; junction bases unmatched: 7. Study-level points and caveats: TCR beta V- and J-gene trimming was later associated with a missense DCLRE1C variant. The study recorded 150 to 200 TCR beta chains that were cytomegalovirus-associated. Most likely, a cluster of highly shared sequence variants arose as a sequencing artifact.

The receptor was isolated from a woman aged 55-69 years in good health and CMV-seropositive. Sequences were obtained from PBMCs. The V call is TRBV2, the J call TRBJ2-5; 10 nucleotides match TRBD2. CDR3 sequence (DNA): TGTGCCAGCAGTGAAATAAGCGGGGGGGCCGGAGAGACCCAGTACTTC. As protein: CASSEISGGAGETQYF.